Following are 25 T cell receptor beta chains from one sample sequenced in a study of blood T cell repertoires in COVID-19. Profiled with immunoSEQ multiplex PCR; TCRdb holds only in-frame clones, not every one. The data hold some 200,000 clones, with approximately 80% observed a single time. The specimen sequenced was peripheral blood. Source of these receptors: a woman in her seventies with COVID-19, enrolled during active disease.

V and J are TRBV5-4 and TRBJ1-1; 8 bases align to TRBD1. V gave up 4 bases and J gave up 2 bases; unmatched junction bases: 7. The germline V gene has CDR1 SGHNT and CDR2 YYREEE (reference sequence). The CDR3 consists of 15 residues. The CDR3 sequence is CASSRRTGLNTEAFF. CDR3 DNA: TGTGCCAGCAGCCGCCGGACAGGGTTAAACACTGAAGCTTTCTTT. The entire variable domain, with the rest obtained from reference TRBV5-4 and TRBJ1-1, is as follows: ETGVTQSPTHLIKTRGQQVTLRCSSQSGHNTVSWYQQALGQGPQFIFQYYREEENGRGNFPPRFSGLQFPNYSSELNVNALELDDSALYLCASSRRTGLNTEAFFGQGTRLTVV.

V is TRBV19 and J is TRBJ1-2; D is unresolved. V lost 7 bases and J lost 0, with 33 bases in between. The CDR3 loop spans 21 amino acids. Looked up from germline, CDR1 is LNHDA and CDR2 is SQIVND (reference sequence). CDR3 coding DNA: TGTGCCAGTACGTTAGGTCAAGGTAGGATGTCGGAGCGCGGAGCTAACTATGGCTACACCTTC. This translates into CASTLGQGRMSERGANYGYTF.

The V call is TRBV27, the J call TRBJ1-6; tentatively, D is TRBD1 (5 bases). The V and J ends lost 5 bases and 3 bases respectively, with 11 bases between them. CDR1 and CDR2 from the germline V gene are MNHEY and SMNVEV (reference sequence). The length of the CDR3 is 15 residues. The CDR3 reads CASSLMTVYNSPLHF. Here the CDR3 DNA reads TGTGCCAGCAGTCTTATGACAGTCTATAATTCACCCCTCCACTTT.

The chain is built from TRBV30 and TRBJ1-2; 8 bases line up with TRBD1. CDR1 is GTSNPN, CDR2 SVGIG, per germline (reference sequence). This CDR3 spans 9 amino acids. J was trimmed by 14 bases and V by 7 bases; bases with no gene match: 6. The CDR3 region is CAFGQGRTF. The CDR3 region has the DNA TGTGCCTTCGGACAGGGAAGAACCTTC.

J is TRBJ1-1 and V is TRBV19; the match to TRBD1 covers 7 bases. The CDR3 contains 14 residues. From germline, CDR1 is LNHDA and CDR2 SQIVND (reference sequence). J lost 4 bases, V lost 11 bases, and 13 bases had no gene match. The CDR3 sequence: CASRGTALGTEAFF. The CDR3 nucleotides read TGTGCCTCCCGAGGGACAGCCCTGGGCACTGAAGCTTTCTTT.

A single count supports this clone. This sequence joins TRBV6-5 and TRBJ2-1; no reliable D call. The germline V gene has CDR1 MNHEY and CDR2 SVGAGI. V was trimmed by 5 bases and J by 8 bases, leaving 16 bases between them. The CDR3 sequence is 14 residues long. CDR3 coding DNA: TGTGCCAGCAGTCCCCTAATGACTCGGGATGAGCAGTTCTTC. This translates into CASSPLMTRDEQFF.

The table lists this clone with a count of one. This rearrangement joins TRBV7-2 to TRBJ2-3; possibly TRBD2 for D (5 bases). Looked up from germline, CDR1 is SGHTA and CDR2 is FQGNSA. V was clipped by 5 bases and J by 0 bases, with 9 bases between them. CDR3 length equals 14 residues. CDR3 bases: TGTGCCAGCAGCACCGGACTTAGCACAGATACGCAGTATTTT. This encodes CASSTGLSTDTQYF.

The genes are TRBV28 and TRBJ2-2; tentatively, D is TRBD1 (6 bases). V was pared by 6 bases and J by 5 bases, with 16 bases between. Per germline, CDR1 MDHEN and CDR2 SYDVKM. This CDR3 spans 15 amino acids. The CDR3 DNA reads TGTGCCAGCAGGGGGGCCGTAGCCTTAACCGGGGAGCTGTTTTTT. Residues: CASRGAVALTGELFF.

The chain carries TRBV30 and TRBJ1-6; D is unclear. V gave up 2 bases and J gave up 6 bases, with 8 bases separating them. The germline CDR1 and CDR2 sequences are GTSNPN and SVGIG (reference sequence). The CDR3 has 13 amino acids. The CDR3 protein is CAWSPEANSPLHF. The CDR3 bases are TGTGCCTGGAGTCCAGAGGCTAATTCACCCCTCCACTTT.

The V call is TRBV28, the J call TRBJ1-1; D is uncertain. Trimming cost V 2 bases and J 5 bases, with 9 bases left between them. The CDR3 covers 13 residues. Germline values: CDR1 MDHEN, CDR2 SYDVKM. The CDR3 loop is CASSLRTGTEAFF. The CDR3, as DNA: TGTGCCAGCAGTTTAAGAACGGGGACTGAAGCTTTCTTT.

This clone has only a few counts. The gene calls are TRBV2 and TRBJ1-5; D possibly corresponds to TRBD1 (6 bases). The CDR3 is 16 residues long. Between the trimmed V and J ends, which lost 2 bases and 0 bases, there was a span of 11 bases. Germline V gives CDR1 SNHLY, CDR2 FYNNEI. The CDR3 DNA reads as TGTGCCAGCAGTGAAAGGACAGTTTATAGCAATCAGCCCCAGCATTTT. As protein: CASSERTVYSNQPQHF.

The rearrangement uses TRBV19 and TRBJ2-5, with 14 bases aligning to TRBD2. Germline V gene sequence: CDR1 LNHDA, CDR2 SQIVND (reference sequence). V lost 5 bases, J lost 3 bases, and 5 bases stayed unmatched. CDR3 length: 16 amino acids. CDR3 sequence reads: CASSPLGLAGEETQYF. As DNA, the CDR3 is TGTGCCAGTAGTCCCCTGGGACTAGCGGGAGAAGAGACCCAGTACTTC.

CDR3 DNA: TGTGCCACCAGTATGGACAGGGGCAGGGGCAGGACCCGGCAATACCTCTATGGCTACACCTTC. Translating it yields CATSMDRGRGRTRQYLYGYTF. The genes are TRBV15 and TRBJ1-2; TRBD1 matches at 9 bases. Looked up from germline, CDR1 is LNHNV and CDR2 is YYDKDF (reference sequence). The trim removed 6 bases at V and 4 bases at J, leaving 27 bases unmatched. The CDR3 totals 21 residues.

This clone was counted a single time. The CDR3 bases are TGTGCCAGCAGCCCCGGGACAGGCGGAGATACGCAGTATTTT. Its protein is CASSPGTGGDTQYF. The chain joins TRBV11-3 to TRBJ2-3; 8 nucleotides agree with TRBD1. CDR1 is SGHNT, CDR2 YENEEA, per germline. The V and J ends lost 5 bases and 5 bases, in that order; junction bases with no gene match: 6. The CDR3 is 14 amino acids. Supplemented by reference TRBV11-3 and TRBJ2-3, the full variable domain reads EAGVVQSPRYKIIEKKQPVAFWCNPISGHNTLYWYLQNLGQGPELLIRYENEEAVDDSQLPKDRFSAERLKGVDSTLKIQPAELGDSAVYLCASSPGTGGDTQYFGPGTRLTVL.

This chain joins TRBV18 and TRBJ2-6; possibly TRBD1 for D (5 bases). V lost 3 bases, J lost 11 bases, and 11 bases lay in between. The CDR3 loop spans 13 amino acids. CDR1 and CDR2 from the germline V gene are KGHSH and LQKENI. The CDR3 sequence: CASSPDSGHVLTF. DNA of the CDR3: TGTGCCAGCTCACCCGACAGTGGCCACGTCCTGACTTTC.

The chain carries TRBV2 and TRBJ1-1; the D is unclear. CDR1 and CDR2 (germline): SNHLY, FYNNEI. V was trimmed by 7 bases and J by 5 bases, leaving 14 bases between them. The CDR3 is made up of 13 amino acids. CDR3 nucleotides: TGTGCCAGCACGGTGGGAGGAGGGACTGAAGCTTTCTTT. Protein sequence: CASTVGGGTEAFF.

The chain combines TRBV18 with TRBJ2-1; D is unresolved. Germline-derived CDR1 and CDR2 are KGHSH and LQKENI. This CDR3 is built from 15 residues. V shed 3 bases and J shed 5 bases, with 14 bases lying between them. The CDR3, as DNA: TGTGCCAGCTCACCCACCACTAAACCAGACAATGAGCAGTTCTTC. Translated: CASSPTTKPDNEQFF.

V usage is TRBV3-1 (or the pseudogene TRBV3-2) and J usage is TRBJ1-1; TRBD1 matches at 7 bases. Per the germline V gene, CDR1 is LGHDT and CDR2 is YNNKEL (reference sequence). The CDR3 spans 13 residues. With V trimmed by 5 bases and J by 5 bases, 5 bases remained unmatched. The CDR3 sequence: CASSRGRSTEAFF. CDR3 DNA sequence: TGTGCCAGCAGCAGGGGGCGAAGTACTGAAGCTTTCTTT.

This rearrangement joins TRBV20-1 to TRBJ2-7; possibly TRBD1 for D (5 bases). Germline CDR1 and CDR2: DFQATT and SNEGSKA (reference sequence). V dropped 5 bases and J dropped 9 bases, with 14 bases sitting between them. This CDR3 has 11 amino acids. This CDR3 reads CSARTSLLQYF. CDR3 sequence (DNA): TGCAGTGCTCGGACAAGTCTGTTGCAGTACTTC.

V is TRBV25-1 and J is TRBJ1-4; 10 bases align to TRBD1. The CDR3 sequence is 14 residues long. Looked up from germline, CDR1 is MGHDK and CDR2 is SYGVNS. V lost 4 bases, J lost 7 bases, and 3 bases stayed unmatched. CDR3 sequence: CASSGDRGREKLFF. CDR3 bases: TGTGCCAGCAGTGGGGACAGGGGACGTGAAAAACTGTTTTTT.

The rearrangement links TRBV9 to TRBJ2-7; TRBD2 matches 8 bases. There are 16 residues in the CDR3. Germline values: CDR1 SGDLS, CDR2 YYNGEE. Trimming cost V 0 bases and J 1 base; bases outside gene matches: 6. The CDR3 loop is CASSVASGTRSYEQYF. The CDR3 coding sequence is TGTGCCAGCAGCGTAGCCTCCGGGACTAGGTCCTACGAGCAGTACTTC.

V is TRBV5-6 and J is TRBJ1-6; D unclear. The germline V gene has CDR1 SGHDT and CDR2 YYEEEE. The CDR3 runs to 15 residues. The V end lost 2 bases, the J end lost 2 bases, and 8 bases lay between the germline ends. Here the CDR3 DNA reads TGTGCCAGCAGCTTAGGGAGTCCCTATAATTCACCCCTCCACTTT. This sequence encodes CASSLGSPYNSPLHF.

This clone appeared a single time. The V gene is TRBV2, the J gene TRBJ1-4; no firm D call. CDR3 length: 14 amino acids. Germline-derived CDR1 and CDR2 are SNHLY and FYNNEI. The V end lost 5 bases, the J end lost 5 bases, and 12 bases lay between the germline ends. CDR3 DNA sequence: TGTGCCAGCAGTTTCGGGTCTCCAAATGAAAAACTGTTTTTT. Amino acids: CASSFGSPNEKLFF.

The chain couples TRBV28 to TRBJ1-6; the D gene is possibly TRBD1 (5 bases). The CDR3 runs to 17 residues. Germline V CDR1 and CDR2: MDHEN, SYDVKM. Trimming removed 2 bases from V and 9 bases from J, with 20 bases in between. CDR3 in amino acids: CASSLESPSGIGSPLHF. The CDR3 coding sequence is TGTGCCAGCAGTTTAGAATCACCATCAGGGATCGGTTCACCCCTCCACTTT.

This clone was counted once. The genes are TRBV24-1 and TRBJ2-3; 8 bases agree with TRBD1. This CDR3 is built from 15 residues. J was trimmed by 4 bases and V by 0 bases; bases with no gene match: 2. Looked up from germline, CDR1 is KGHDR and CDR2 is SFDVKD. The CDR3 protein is CATSDLGRGPDTQYF. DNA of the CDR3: TGTGCCACCAGTGATTTGGGCAGGGGGCCAGATACGCAGTATTTT.